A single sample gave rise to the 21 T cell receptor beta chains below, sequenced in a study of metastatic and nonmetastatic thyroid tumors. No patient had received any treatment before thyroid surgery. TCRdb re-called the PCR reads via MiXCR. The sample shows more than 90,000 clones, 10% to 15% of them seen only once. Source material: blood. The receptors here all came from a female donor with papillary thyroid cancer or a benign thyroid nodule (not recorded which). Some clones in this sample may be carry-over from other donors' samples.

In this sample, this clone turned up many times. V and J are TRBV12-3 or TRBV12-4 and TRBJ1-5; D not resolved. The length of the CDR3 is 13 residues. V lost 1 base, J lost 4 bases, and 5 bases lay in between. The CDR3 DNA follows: TGTGCCAGCAGTTTAGATTGGAATCAGCCCCAGCATTTT. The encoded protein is CASSLDWNQPQHF.

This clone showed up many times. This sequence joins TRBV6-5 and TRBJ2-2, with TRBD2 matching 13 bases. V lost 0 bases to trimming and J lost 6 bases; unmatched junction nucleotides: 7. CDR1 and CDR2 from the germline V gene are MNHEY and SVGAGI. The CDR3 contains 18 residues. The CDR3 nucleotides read TGTGCCAGCAGTTACTCGACCCTACTAGCGGGAGGGGCCGGGGAGCTGTTTTTT. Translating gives CASSYSTLLAGGAGELFF.

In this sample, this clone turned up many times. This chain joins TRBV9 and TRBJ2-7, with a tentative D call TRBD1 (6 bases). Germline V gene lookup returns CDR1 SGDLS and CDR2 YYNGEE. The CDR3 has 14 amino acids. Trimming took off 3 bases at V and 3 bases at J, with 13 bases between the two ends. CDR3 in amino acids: CASSGQGIGYEQYF. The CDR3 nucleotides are TGTGCCAGCAGCGGCCAGGGGATCGGCTACGAGCAGTACTTC.

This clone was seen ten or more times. The CDR3 DNA reads as TGTGCCAGCACTTCCGGGAGACCCCTGGGGGAGCAGTACTTC. Protein: CASTSGRPLGEQYF. The rearrangement links TRBV27 to TRBJ2-7, with a tentative D call TRBD2 (6 bases). With 7 bases removed from V and 7 bases from J, the gap between germline ends came to 20 bases. CDR1 is MNHEY and CDR2 is SMNVEV in the germline V gene (reference sequence). This CDR3 spans 14 amino acids.

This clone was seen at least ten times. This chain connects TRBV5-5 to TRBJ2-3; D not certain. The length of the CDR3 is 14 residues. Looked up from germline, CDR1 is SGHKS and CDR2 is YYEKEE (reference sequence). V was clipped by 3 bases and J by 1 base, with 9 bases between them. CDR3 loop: CASSWASGTDTQYF. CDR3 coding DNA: TGTGCCAGCAGCTGGGCCTCCGGCACAGATACGCAGTATTTT.

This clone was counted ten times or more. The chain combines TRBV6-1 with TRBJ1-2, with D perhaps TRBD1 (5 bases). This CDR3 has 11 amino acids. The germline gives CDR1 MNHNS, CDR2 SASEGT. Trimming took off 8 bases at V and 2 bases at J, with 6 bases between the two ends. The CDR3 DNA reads TGTGCCAGCGAGGGGAACTATGGCTACACCTTC. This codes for CASEGNYGYTF.

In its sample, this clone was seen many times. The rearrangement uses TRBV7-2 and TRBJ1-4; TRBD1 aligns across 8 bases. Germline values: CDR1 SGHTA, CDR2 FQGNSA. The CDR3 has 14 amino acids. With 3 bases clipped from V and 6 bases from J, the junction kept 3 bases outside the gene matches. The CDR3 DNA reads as TGTGCCAGCAGCTTTGACAGGGGCCATGAAAAACTGTTTTTT. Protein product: CASSFDRGHEKLFF.

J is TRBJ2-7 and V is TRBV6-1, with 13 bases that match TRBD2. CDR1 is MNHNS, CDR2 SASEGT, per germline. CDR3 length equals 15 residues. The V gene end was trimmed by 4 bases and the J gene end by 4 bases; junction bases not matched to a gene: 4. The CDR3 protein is CASSGRTSGSYEQYF. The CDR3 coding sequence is TGTGCCAGCAGTGGCAGGACTAGCGGGAGTTACGAGCAGTACTTC.

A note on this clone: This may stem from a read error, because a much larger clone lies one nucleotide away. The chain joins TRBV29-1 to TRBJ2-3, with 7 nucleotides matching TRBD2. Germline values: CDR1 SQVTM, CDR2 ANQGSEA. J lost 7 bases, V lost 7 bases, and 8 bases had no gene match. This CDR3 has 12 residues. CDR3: CSGVTSWYTQYF. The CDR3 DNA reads TGCAGCGGGGTGACTAGCTGGTATACGCAGTATTTT.

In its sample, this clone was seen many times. CDR3 coding DNA: TGCAGTGCTCGCGCGGTCGGGCGTTCACCCCTCCACTTT. The encoded protein is CSARAVGRSPLHF. The genes are TRBV20-1 and TRBJ1-6; D gene unclear. Germline-derived CDR1 and CDR2 are DFQATT and SNEGSKA (reference sequence). CDR3 length: 13 residues. Deletions cut 5 bases from V and 9 bases from J, with 14 bases between.

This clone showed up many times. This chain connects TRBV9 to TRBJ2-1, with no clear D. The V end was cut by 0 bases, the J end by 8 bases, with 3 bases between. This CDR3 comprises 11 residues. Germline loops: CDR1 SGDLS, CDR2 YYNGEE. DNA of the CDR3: TGTGCCAGCAGCGTAGGGGATGAGCAGTTCTTC. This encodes CASSVGDEQFF.

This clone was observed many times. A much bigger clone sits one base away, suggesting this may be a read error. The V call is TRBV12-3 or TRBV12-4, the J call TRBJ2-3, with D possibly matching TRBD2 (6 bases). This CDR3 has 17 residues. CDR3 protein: CASRAEGGPASTDTRYF. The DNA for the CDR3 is TGTGCCAGCAGGGCCGAGGGAGGCCCTGCTAGCACAGATACGCGGTATTTT.

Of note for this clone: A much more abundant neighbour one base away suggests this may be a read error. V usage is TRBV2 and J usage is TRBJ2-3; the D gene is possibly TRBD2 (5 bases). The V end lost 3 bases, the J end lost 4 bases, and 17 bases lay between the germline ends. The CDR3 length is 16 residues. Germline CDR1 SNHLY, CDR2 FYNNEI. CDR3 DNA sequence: TGTGCCAGCAGTGAGGGAGCGTCCGCCAGTGCAGATACGCAGTATTTT. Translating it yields CASSEGASASADTQYF.

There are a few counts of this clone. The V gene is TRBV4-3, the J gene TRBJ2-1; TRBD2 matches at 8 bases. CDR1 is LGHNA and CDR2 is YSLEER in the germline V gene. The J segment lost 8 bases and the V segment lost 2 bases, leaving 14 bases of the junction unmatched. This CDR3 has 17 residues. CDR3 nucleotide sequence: TGCGCCAGCAGCCAATATCCAAGCGGGAGTCTTACCGATGAGCAGTTCTTC. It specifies CASSQYPSGSLTDEQFF.

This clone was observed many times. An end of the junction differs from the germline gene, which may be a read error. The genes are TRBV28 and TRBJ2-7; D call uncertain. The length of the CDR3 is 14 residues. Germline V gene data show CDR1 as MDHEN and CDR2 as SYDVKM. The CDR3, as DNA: TGTGCCGGCAGTTTTGGGGTATCGGTCGGCGAGCAGTACTTC. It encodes CAGSFGVSVGEQYF.

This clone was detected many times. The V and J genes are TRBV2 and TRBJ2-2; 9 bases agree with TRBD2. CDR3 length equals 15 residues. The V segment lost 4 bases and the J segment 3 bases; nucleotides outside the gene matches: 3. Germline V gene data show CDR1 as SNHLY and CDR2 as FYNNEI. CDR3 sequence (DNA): TGTGCCAGCAGTGGGCTAGCGGGGCACACCGGGGAGCTGTTTTTT. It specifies CASSGLAGHTGELFF.

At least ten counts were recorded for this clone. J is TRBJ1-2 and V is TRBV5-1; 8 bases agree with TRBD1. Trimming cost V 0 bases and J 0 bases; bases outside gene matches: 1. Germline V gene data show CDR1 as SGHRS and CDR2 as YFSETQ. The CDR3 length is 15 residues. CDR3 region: CASSLGDRTNYGYTF. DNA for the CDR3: TGCGCCAGCAGCTTGGGGGACAGGACTAACTATGGCTACACCTTC.

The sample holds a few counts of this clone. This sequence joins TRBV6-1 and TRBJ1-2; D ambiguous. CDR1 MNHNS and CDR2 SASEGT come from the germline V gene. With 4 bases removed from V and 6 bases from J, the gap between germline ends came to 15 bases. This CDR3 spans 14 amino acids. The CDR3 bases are TGTGCCAGCAGTGGGGCCCCGGGGTCTCATGGCTACACCTTC. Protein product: CASSGAPGSHGYTF.

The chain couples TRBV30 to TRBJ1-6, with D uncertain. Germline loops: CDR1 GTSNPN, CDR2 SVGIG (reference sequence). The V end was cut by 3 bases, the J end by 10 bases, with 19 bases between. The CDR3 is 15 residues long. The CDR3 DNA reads TGTGCCTGGAGCCTAGGGTGGGCGCGGAACTCACCCCTCCACTTT. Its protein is CAWSLGWARNSPLHF.

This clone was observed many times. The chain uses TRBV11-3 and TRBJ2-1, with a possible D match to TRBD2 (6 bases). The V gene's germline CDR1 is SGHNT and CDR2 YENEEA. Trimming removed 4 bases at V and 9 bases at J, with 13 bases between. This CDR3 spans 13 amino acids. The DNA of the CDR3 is TGTGCCAGCAGCTCGGGAGATGAACGTGAGCAGTTCTTC. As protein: CASSSGDEREQFF.

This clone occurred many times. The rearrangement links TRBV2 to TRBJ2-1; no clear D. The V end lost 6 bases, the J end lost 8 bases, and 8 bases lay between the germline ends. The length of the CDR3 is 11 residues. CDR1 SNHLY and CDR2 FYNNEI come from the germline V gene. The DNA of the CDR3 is TGTGCCAGCAGGTACAGCGATGAGCAGTTCTTC. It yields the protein CASRYSDEQFF.